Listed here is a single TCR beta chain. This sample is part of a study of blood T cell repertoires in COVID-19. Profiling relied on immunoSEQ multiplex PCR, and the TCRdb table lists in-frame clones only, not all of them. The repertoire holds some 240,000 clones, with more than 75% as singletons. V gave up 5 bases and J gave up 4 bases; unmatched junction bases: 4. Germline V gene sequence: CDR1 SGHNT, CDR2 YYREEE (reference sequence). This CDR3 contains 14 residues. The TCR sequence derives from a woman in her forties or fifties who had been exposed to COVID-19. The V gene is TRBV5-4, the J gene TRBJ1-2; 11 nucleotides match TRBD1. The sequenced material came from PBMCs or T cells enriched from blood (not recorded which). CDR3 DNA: TGTGCCAGCAGGGACGGGACAGGGGGCTATGGCTACACCTTC. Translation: CASRDGTGGYGYTF.